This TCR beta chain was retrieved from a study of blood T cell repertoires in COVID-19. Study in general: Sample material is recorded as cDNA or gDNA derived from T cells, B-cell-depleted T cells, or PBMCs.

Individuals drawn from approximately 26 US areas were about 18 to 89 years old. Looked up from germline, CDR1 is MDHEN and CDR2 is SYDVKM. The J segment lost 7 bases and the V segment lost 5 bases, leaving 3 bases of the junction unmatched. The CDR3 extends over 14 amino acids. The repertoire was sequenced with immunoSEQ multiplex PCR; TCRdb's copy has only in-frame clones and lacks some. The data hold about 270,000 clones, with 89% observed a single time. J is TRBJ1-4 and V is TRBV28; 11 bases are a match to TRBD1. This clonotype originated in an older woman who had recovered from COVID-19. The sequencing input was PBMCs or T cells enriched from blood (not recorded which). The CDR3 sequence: CASSGDRGTEKLFF. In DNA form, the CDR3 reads TGTGCCAGCAGTGGGGACAGGGGGACTGAAAAACTGTTTTTT.